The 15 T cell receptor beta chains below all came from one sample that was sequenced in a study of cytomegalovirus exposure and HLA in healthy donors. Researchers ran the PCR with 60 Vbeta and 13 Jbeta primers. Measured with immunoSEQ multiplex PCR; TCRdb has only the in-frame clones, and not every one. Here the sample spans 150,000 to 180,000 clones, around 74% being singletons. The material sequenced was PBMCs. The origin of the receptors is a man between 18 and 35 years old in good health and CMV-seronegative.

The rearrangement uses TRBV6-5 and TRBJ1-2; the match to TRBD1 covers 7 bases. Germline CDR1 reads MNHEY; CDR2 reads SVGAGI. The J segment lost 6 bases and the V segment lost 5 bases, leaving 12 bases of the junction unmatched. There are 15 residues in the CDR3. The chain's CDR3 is CASSPGTANLDGYTF. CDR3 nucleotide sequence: TGTGCCAGCAGTCCCGGGACAGCCAATCTGGATGGCTACACCTTC.

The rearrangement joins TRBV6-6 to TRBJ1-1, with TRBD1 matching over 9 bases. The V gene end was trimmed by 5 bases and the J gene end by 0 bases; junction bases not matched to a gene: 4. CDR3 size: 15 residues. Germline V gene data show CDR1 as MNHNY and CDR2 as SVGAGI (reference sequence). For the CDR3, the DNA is TGTGCCAGCAGTACCCGGACAGGGGTGAACACTGAAGCTTTCTTT. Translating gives CASSTRTGVNTEAFF.

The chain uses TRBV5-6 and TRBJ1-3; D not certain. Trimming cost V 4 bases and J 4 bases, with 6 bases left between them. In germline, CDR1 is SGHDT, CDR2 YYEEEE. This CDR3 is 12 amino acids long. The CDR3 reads CASSPGGNTIYF. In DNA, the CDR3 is TGTGCCAGCAGCCCGGGGGGAAACACCATATATTTT.

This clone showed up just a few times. CDR3 nucleotide sequence: TGCGCCAGCAGCCAAGTTCAGGGGGCAACCACTGAAGCTTTCTTT. It codes for CASSQVQGATTEAFF. The chain combines TRBV4-1 with TRBJ1-1; 8 bases align to TRBD1. The germline V gene has CDR1 MGHRA and CDR2 YSYEKL. The length of the CDR3 is 15 residues. The V and J ends lost 1 base and 4 bases, in that order; junction bases with no gene match: 5.

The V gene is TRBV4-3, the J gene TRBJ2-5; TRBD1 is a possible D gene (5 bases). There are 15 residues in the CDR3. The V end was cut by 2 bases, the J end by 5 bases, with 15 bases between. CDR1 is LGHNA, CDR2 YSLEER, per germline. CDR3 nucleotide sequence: TGCGCCAGCAGCCAAACCCAGGGTTTACAGGAGACCCAGTACTTC. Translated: CASSQTQGLQETQYF.

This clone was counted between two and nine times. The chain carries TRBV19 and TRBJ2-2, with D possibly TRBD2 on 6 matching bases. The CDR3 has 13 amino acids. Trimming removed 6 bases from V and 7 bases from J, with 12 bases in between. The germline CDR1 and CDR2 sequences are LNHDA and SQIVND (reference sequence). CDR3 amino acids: CASRVRGGGELFF. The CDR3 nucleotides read TGTGCCAGTAGGGTTAGGGGAGGCGGGGAGCTGTTTTTT.

The CDR3 coding sequence is TGTGCCAGCAGCTTGGATAGGGGACTTCTCTACGAGCAGTACTTC. This sequence encodes CASSLDRGLLYEQYF. The V call is TRBV5-5, the J call TRBJ2-7, with D possibly matching TRBD2 (6 bases). CDR1 is SGHKS, CDR2 YYEKEE, per germline (reference sequence). Trimming pared 0 bases from V and 3 bases from J, leaving 13 bases between. The CDR3 loop spans 15 amino acids. Using reference TRBV5-5 and TRBJ2-7 for the parts outside the CDR3, the full variable domain is DAGVTQSPTHLIKTRGQQVTLRCSPISGHKSVSWYQQVLGQGPQFIFQYYEKEERGRGNFPDRFSARQFPNYSSELNVNALLLGDSALYLCASSLDRGLLYEQYFGPGTRLTVT.

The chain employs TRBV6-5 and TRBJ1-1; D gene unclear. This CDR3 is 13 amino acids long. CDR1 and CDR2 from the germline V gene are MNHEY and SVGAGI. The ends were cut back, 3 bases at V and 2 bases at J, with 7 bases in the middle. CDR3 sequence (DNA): TGTGCCAGCAGTTATACAGTAAACACTGAAGCTTTCTTT. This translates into CASSYTVNTEAFF.

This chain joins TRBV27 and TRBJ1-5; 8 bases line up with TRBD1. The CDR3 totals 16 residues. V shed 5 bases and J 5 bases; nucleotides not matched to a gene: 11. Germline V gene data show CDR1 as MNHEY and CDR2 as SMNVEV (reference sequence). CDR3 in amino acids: CASSEGQGRSYQPQHF. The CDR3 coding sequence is TGTGCCAGCAGTGAAGGACAGGGCCGTTCTTATCAGCCCCAGCATTTT.

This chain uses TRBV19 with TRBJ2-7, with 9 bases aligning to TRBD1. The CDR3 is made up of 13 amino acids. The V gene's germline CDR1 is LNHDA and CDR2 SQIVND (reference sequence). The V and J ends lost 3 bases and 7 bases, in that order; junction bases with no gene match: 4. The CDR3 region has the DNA TGTGCCAGTAGTATGAACAGGGGGCTTGAGCAGTACTTC. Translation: CASSMNRGLEQYF.

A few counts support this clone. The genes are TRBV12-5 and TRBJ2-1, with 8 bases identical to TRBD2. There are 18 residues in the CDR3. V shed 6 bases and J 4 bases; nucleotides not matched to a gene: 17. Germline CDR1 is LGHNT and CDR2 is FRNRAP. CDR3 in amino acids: CASGTGLGKMYVYNEQFF. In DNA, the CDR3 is TGTGCTAGTGGCACGGGACTAGGAAAGATGTATGTTTACAATGAGCAGTTCTTC. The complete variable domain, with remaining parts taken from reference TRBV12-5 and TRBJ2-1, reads DARVTQTPRHKVTEMGQEVTMRCQPILGHNTVFWYRQTMMQGLELLAYFRNRAPLDDSGMPKDRFSAEMPDATLATLKIQPSEPRDSAVYFCASGTGLGKMYVYNEQFFGPGTRLTVL.

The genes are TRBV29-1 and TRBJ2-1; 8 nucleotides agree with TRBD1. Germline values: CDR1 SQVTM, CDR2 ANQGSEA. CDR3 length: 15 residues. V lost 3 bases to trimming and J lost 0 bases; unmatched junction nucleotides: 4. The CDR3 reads CSVDRTGSSYNEQFF. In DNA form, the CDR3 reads TGCAGCGTTGACAGGACAGGGAGCTCCTACAATGAGCAGTTCTTC.

The CDR3 DNA reads as TGTGCCAGCAGTTACAGGCAGGGTAATGAAAAACTGTTTTTT. Translating it yields CASSYRQGNEKLFF. This sequence joins TRBV6-5 and TRBJ1-4; perhaps TRBD1 as D (5 bases). V dropped 2 bases and J dropped 4 bases, with 8 bases sitting between them. CDR3 size: 14 residues. Germline CDR1 is MNHEY and CDR2 is SVGAGI.

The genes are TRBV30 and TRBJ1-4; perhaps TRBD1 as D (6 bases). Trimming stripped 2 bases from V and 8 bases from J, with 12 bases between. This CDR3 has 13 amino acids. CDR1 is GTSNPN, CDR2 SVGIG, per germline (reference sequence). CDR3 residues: CAWSRNRVEKLFF. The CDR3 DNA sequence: TGTGCCTGGAGTCGGAACAGGGTGGAAAAACTGTTTTTT.

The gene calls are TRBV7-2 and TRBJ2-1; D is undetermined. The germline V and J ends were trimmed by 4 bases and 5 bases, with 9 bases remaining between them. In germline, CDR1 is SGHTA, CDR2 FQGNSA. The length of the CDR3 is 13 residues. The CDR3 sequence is CASSSSRNNEQFF. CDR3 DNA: TGTGCCAGCAGCTCCTCCAGAAACAATGAGCAGTTCTTC.